A selection of T cell receptor beta chains follows, all from one sample in a study of regulatory T cells in long-lasting Graves disease. A single record per CDR3 protein comes from TCRdb applying MiXCR to the multiplex PCR reads. The table lists 400,000 to 600,000 distinct CDR3 sequences, roughly 21% of them singletons. The sequenced sample was peripheral blood mononuclear cells (PBMCs), obtained when the disease was refractory, from a patient treated with antithyroid drugs. These receptors came from a female donor with Graves disease. The CDR3 runs from the conserved cysteine through the conserved F or W. The D gene is left open where the match is weak. Rows give clone size only sometimes, using once, few, many, or a class for an expanded clone.

D gene: TRBD1
clone size: many
J gene: TRBJ2-5
V gene: TRBV24-1
CDR3 DNA: TGTGCCACCAGTGATGGGGACAGCGAGGAGACCCAGTACTTC
CDR3 protein: CATSDGDSEETQYF

D gene: .
clone size: .
J gene: TRBJ1-6
V gene: TRBV2
CDR3 DNA: TGTGCCAGCAGTGAGGGGGGGAGAAATTCACCCCTCCACTTT
CDR3 protein: CASSEGGRNSPLHF

D gene: .
clone size: .
J gene: TRBJ1-2
V gene: TRBV20-1
CDR3 DNA: TGCAGTGCTAGAAATACGAGGGCCTATGGCTACACCTTC
CDR3 protein: CSARNTRAYGYTF

D gene: .
clone size: .
J gene: TRBJ2-1
V gene: TRBV7-9
CDR3 DNA: TGTGCCAGCAGCTTTTCTGGCCTCCCCTTGGGCAATGAGCAGTTCTTC
CDR3 protein: CASSFSGLPLGNEQFF

D gene: .
clone size: many
J gene: TRBJ2-7
V gene: TRBV20-1
CDR3 DNA: TGCAGTGCTAGAGATATCCAAGCCCCCTACGAGCAGTACTTC
CDR3 protein: CSARDIQAPYEQYF

D gene: TRBD1
clone size: many
J gene: TRBJ1-2
V gene: TRBV28
CDR3 DNA: TGTGCCAGCAGTGAGGGACAGTCCTATGGCTACACCTTC
CDR3 protein: CASSEGQSYGYTF

D gene: .
clone size: many
J gene: TRBJ2-7
V gene: TRBV11-2
CDR3 DNA: TGTGCCAGCAGCTTAGAAGGGCCCTCCTACGAGCAGTACTTC
CDR3 protein: CASSLEGPSYEQYF

D gene: .
clone size: once
J gene: TRBJ1-6
V gene: TRBV18
CDR3 DNA: TGTGCCAGCGCAACCGGGAGTCTCTATAATTCACCCCTCCACTTT
CDR3 protein: CASATGSLYNSPLHF

D gene: .
clone size: .
J gene: TRBJ2-7
V gene: TRBV4-2
CDR3 DNA: TGTGCCAGCAGCCAAGATCTTGACAGATCCTACGAGCAGTACTTC
CDR3 protein: CASSQDLDRSYEQYF

D gene: .
clone size: .
J gene: TRBJ2-7
V gene: TRBV20-1
CDR3 DNA: TGCAGTGCTAGACTCCCGGGTCTAGATCCCGACGAGCAGTACTTC
CDR3 protein: CSARLPGLDPDEQYF

D gene: .
clone size: .
J gene: TRBJ1-2
V gene: TRBV19
CDR3 DNA: TGTGCCACTAAGGACAGCTATGGCTACACCTTC
CDR3 protein: CATKDSYGYTF

D gene: .
clone size: many
J gene: TRBJ1-6
V gene: TRBV5-1
CDR3 DNA: TGTGCCAGCAGCTTGGCCGGTGGTAATTCACCCCTCCACTTT
CDR3 protein: CASSLAGGNSPLHF

D gene: .
clone size: many
J gene: TRBJ1-2
V gene: TRBV29-1
CDR3 DNA: TGCAGCGTGACCCGGGGGACCTCTAACTATGGCTACACCTTC
CDR3 protein: CSVTRGTSNYGYTF

D gene: .
clone size: many
J gene: TRBJ2-7
V gene: TRBV7-2
CDR3 DNA: TGTGCCAGCAGCTTAATAACTACCCGGGGGTACGAGCAGTACTTC
CDR3 protein: CASSLITTRGYEQYF

D gene: .
clone size: few
J gene: TRBJ1-2
V gene: TRBV7-8
CDR3 DNA: TGTGCCAGCAGCTTAGTCCAGGGGCAAATTTATGGCTACACCTTC
CDR3 protein: CASSLVQGQIYGYTF

D gene: .
clone size: .
J gene: TRBJ1-1
V gene: TRBV11-2
CDR3 DNA: TGTGCCAGCAGCTTAGCGGCGACAGAGAACACTGAAGCTTTCTTT
CDR3 protein: CASSLAATENTEAFF

D gene: TRBD1
clone size: many
J gene: TRBJ1-5
V gene: TRBV28
CDR3 DNA: TGTGCCAGCAGTTCCCCTCAGGGGGCAGGTCAGCCCCAGCATTTT
CDR3 protein: CASSSPQGAGQPQHF

D gene: .
clone size: .
J gene: TRBJ2-3
V gene: TRBV20-1
CDR3 DNA: TGCAGTGCCGACACAGATACGCAGTATTTT
CDR3 protein: CSADTDTQYF

D gene: .
clone size: few
J gene: TRBJ1-1
V gene: TRBV10-3
CDR3 DNA: TGTGCCATCAGTGTTCGAGGAGTGTCTTTCTTT
CDR3 protein: CAISVRGVSFF

D gene: .
clone size: few
J gene: TRBJ1-5
V gene: TRBV9
CDR3 DNA: TGTGCCAGCAGCCCCGGATCGGGGCAACAGCCCCAGCATTTT
CDR3 protein: CASSPGSGQQPQHF

D gene: TRBD1
clone size: .
J gene: TRBJ1-1
V gene: TRBV19
CDR3 DNA: TGTGCCACTAAAGACAGGGTGAACACTGAAGCTTTCTTT
CDR3 protein: CATKDRVNTEAFF

D gene: .
clone size: few
J gene: TRBJ1-3
V gene: TRBV6-1
CDR3 DNA: TGTGCCACCCGCGACGGGACATCGGGCGACTCTGGAAACACCATATATTTT
CDR3 protein: CATRDGTSGDSGNTIYF